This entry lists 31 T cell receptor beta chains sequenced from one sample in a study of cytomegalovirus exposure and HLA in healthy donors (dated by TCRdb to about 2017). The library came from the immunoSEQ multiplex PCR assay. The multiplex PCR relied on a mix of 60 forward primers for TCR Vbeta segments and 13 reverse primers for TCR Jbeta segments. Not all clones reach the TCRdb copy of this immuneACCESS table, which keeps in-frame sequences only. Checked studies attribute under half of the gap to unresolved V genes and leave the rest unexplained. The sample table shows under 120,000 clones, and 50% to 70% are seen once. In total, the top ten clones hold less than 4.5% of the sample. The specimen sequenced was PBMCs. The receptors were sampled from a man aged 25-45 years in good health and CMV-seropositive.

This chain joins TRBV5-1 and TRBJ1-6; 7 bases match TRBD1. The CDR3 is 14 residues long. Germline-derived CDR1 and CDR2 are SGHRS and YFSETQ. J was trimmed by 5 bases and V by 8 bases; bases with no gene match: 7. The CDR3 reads CASTTGTDNSPLHF. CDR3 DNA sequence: TGCGCCAGTACGACAGGGACGGATAATTCACCCCTCCACTTT.

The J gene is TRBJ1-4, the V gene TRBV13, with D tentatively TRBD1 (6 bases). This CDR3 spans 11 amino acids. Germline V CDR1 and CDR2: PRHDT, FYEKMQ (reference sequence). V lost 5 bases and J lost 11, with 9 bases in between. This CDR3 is CASSSGQKLFF. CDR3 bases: TGTGCCAGCAGCAGCGGACAGAAACTGTTTTTT.

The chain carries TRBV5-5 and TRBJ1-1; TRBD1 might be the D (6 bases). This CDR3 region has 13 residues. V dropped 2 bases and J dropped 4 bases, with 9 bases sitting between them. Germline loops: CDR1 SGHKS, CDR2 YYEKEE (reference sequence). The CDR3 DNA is TGTGCCAGCAGCTTCAGCAGGGGCACTGAAGCTTTCTTT. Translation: CASSFSRGTEAFF. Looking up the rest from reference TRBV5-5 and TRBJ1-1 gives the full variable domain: DAGVTQSPTHLIKTRGQQVTLRCSPISGHKSVSWYQQVLGQGPQFIFQYYEKEERGRGNFPDRFSARQFPNYSSELNVNALLLGDSALYLCASSFSRGTEAFFGQGTRLTVV.

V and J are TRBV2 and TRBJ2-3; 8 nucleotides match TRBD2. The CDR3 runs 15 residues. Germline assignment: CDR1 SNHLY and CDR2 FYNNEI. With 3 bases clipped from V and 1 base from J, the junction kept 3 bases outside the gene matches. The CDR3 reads CASSDPAGGTDTQYF. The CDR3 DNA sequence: TGTGCCAGCAGTGACCCAGCGGGGGGCACAGATACGCAGTATTTT.

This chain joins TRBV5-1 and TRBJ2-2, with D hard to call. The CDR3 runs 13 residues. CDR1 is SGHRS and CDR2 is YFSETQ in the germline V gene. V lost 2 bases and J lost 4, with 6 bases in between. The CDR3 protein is CASSFLSTGELFF. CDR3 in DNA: TGCGCCAGCAGCTTCCTGAGCACCGGGGAGCTGTTTTTT.

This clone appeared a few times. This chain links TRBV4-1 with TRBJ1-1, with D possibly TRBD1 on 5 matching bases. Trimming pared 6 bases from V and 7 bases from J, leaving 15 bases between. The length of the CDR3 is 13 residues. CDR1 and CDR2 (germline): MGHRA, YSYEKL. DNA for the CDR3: TGCGCCAGCAGGAGACAGCCACGCGATGAAGCTTTCTTT. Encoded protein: CASRRQPRDEAFF.

The CDR3 reads CASSVMGSGANVLTF. The CDR3 DNA sequence: TGTGCCAGCAGCGTTATGGGCTCCGGGGCCAACGTCCTGACTTTC. This rearrangement joins TRBV9 to TRBJ2-6; D uncertain. Germline-derived CDR1 and CDR2 are SGDLS and YYNGEE. The CDR3 is 15 residues long. The V gene lost 2 bases and the J gene lost 4 bases, with 10 bases spanning the gap.

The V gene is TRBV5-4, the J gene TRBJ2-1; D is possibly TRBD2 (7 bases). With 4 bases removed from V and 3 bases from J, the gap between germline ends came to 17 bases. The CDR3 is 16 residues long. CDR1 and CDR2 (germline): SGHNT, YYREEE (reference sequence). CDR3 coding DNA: TGTGCCAGCAGCCTAGGGGGGGCTAGCGGCTACAATGAGCAGTTCTTC. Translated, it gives CASSLGGASGYNEQFF.

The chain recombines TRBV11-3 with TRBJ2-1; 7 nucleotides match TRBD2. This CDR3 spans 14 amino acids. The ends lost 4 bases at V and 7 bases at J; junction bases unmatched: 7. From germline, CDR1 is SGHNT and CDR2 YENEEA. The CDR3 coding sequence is TGTGCCAGCAGCTCCAACGGGGGGTGGAATGAGCAGTTCTTC. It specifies CASSSNGGWNEQFF.

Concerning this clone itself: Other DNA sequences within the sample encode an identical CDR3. The CDR3 DNA reads TGTGCCAGCAGTGAATTAGCGGGGGGCCCAGATACGCAGTATTTT. This sequence encodes CASSELAGGPDTQYF. The chain is built from TRBV6-1 and TRBJ2-3; 10 bases are a match to TRBD2. Per germline, CDR1 MNHNS and CDR2 SASEGT. This CDR3 is built from 15 residues. J gave up 4 bases and V 2 bases, and 3 bases lay outside the gene matches.

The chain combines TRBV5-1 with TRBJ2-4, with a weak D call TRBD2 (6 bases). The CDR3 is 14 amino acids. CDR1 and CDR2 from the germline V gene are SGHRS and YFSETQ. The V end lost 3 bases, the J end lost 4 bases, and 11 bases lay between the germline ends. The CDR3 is CASSSEGRKNIQYF. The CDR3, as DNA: TGCGCCAGCAGCTCGGAGGGCAGGAAAAACATTCAGTACTTC.

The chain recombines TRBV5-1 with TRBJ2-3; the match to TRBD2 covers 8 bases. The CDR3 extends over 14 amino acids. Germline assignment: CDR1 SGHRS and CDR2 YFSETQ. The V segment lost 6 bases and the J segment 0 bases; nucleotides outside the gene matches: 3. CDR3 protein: CASTGGGSTDTQYF. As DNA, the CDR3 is TGCGCCAGCACAGGCGGGGGGAGCACAGATACGCAGTATTTT. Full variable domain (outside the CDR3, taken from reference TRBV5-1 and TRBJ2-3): KAGVTQTPRYLIKTRGQQVTLSCSPISGHRSVSWYQQTPGQGLQFLFEYFSETQRNKGNFPGRFSGRQFSNSRSEMNVSTLELGDSALYLCASTGGGSTDTQYFGPGTRLTVL.

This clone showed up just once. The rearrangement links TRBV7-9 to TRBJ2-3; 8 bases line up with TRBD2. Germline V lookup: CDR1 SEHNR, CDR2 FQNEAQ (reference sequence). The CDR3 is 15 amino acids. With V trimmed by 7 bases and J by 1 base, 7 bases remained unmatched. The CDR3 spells CASTGGLARTDTQYF. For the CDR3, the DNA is TGTGCCAGCACGGGCGGACTAGCCCGCACAGATACGCAGTATTTT.

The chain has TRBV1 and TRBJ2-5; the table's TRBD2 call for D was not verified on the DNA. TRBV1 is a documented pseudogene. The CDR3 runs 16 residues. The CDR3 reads CTSSQEGRGRQETQYF. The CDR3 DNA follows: TGCACCAGCAGCCAAGAGGGGCGGGGGCGACAAGAGACCCAGTACTTC.

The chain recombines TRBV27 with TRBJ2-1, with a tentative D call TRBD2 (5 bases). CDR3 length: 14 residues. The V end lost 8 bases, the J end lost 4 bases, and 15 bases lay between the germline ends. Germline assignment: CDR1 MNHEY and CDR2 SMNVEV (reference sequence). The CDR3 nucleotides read TGTGCCAGCCGAAGCGGTGGGCTTTACAATGAGCAGTTCTTC. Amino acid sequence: CASRSGGLYNEQFF.

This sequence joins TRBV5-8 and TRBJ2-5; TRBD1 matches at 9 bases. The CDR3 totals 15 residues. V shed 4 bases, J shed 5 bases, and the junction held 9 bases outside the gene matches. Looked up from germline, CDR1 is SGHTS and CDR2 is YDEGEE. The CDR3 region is CASSAGTGLGETQYF. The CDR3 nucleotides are TGTGCCAGCAGCGCAGGGACAGGGCTTGGGGAGACCCAGTACTTC.

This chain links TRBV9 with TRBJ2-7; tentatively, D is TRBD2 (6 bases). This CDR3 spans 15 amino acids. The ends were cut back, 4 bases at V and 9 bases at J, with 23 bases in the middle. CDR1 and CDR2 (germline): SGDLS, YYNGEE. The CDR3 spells CASSPQFGGVSGQYF. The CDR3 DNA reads TGTGCCAGCAGCCCCCAATTTGGCGGGGTGTCGGGGCAGTACTTC.

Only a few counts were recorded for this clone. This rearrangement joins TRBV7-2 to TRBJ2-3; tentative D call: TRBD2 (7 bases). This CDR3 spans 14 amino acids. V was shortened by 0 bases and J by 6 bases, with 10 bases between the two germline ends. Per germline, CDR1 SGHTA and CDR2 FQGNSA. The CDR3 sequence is CASSLAGGLDTQYF. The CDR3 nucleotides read TGTGCCAGCAGCTTAGCGGGGGGGCTCGATACGCAGTATTTT.

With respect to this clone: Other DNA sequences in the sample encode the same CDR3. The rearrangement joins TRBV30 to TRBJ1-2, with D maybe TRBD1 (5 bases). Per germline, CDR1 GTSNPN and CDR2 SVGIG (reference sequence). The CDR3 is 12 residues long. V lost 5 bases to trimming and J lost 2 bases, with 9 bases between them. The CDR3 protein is CAWSGGNYGYTF. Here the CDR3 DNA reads TGTGCCTGGTCGGGGGGGAACTATGGCTACACCTTC.

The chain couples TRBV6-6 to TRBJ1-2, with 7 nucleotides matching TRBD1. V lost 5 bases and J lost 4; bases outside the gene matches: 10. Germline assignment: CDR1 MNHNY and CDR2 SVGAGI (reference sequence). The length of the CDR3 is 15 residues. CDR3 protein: CASSPRQGSIYGYTF. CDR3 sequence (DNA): TGTGCCAGCAGTCCACGACAGGGCTCCATCTATGGCTACACCTTC.

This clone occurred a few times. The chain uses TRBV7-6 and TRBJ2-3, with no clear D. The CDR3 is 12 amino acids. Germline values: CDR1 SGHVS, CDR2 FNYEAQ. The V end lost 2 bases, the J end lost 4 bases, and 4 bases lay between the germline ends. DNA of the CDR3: TGTGCCAGCAGCTTATATGCAGATACGCAGTATTTT. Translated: CASSLYADTQYF.

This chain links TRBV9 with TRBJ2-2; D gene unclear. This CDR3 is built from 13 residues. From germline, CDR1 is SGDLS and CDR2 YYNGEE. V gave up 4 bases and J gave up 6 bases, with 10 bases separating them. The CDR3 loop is CASSPYRAGELFF. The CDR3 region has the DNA TGTGCCAGCAGCCCCTACCGCGCCGGGGAGCTGTTTTTT. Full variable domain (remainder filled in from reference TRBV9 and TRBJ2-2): DSGVTQTPKHLITATGQRVTLRCSPRSGDLSVYWYQQSLDQGLQFLIQYYNGEERAKGNILERFSAQQFPDLHSELNLSSLELGDSALYFCASSPYRAGELFFGEGSRLTVL.

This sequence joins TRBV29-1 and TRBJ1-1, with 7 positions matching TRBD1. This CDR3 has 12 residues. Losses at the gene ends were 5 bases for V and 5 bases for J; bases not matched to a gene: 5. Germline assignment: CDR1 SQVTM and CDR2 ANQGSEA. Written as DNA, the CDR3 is TGCAGCGTTCGGGACAGTAGAACTGAAGCTTTCTTT. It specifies CSVRDSRTEAFF.

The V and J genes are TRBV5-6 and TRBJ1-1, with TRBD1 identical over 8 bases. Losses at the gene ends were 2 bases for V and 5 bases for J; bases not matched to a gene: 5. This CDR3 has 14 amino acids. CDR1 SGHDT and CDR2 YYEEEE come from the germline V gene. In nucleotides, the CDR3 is TGTGCCAGCAGCTTCCAGGGGGCGCGGACTGAAGCTTTCTTT. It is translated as CASSFQGARTEAFF.

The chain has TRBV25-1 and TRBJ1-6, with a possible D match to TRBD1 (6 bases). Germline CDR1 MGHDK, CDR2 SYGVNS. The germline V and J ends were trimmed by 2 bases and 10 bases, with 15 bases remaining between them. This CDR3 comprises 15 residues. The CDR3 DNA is TGTGCCAGCAGTGAAGTTACAGGGCTGGGGTCACCCCTCCACTTT. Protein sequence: CASSEVTGLGSPLHF.

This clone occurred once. The CDR3 reads CASSAGIDSSYEQYF. CDR3 coding DNA: TGTGCCAGCAGTGCTGGGATCGACAGCTCCTACGAGCAGTACTTC. The chain carries TRBV2 and TRBJ2-5; TRBD1 might be the D (5 bases). The DNA end is a closer match to TRBJ2-7, so the J assignment may be wrong. The CDR3 is made up of 15 amino acids. Germline CDR1 is SNHLY and CDR2 is FYNNEI.

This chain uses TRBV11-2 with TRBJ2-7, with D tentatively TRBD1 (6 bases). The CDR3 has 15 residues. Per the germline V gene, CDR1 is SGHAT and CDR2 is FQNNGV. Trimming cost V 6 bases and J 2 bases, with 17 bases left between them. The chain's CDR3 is CASSHGQTRTYEQYF. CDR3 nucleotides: TGTGCCAGCAGTCACGGACAGACCAGGACCTACGAGCAGTACTTC.

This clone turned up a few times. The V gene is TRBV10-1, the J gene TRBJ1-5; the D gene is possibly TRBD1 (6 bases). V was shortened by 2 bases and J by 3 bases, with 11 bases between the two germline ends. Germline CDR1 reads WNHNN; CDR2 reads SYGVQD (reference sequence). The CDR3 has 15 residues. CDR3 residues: CASSETGQYNQPQHF. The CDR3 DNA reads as TGCGCCAGCAGTGAGACCGGACAGTACAATCAGCCCCAGCATTTT.

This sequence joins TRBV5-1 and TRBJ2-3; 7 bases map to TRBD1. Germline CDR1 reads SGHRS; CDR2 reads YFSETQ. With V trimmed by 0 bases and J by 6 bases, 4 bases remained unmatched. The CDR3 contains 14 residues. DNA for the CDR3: TGCGCCAGCAGCTTGGGTCAGGGGGTTGATACGCAGTATTTT. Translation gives CASSLGQGVDTQYF.

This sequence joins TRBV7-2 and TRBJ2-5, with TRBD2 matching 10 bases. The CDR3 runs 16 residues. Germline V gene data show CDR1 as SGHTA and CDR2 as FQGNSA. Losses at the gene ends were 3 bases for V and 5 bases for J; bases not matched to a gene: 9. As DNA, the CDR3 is TGTGCCAGCAGCTTTAGCGGGGGGTTTGGAGGGGAGACCCAGTACTTC. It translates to CASSFSGGFGGETQYF.

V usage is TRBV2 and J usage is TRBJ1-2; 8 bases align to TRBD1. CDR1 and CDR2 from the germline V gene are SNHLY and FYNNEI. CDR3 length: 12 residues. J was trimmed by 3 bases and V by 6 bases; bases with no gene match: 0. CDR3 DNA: TGTGCCAGCAGGGGACAGGACTATGGCTACACCTTC. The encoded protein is CASRGQDYGYTF.